These T cell receptor beta chains were read from a single sample in a study. Via MiXCR, TCRdb re-called the 5' RACE reads, giving one row per CDR3 protein. The sample includes 50,000 to 60,000 distinct CDR3 sequences, under 25% seen only once; the top ten take about 2.9%. Sequences were obtained from tumor-infiltrating Tregs sorted from the breast tumor. These receptors were collected from a female donor with breast cancer. The CDR3 runs from the conserved cysteine through the conserved F or W. D genes are given only for firm matches. A clone size is listed for some rows: how often the clone was seen (once, few, many), or a class if it is expanded.

TRBJ1-1,TRBV6-2/TRBV6-3,few,.,13,TGTGCCACCGGGGGGTCCATGAACACTGAAGCTTTCTTT,CATGGSMNTEAFF
TRBJ2-7,TRBV5-4,.,.,12,TGTGCCAGCAGCTTGCAGGACTACGAGCAGTACTTC,CASSLQDYEQYF
TRBJ2-7,TRBV7-9,few,.,14,TGTGCCAGCAGCTTAGAGGGGAATCCCTACGAGCAGTACTTC,CASSLEGNPYEQYF
TRBJ2-3,TRBV7-2,few,TRBD2,15,TGTGCCAGCAGCTTAGCTAGCGGGAGACAAGATACGCAGTATTTT,CASSLASGRQDTQYF
TRBJ2-7,TRBV28,.,TRBD1,14,TGTGCCAGCAGTGAGACAGGGGGCCCGGGGGAGCAGTACTTC,CASSETGGPGEQYF
TRBJ1-6,TRBV4-3,few,TRBD1,18,TGCGCCAGCAGCCGCGCCAGAGGAGGGGACAGGGGTAATTCACCCCTCCACTTT,CASSRARGGDRGNSPLHF
TRBJ2-7,TRBV6-5,few,.,14,TGTGCCAGCAGTTACAAGGCTAGCGTTGGTGGGCAGTACTTC,CASSYKASVGGQYF
TRBJ2-3,TRBV12-3/TRBV12-4,.,.,13,TGTGCCAGCAGTTTGGACCTAGCGGATACGCAGTATTTT,CASSLDLADTQYF
TRBJ2-7,TRBV5-1,.,TRBD1,15,TGCGCCAGCAGCCCCAAGGGGACAGCAACCTACGAGCAGTACTTC,CASSPKGTATYEQYF
TRBJ2-2,TRBV7-3,many,TRBD1,16,TGTGCCAGCAGCCCATTTGGACAGGGGGGGACCGGGGAGCTGTTTTTT,CASSPFGQGGTGELFF
TRBJ2-5,TRBV5-4,.,TRBD2,16,TGTGCCAGCAGCCCGCAACCGGGGGGGGGACAAGAGACCCAGTACTTC,CASSPQPGGGQETQYF
TRBJ1-5,TRBV7-9,.,TRBD1,15,TGTGCCAGCAGCTCTTTGACAGGGCTCCAGCAGCCCCAGCATTTT,CASSSLTGLQQPQHF
TRBJ2-2,TRBV6-6,few,.,13,TGTGCCAGCAGGGACTTCACCCACGGGGAGCTGTTTTTT,CASRDFTHGELFF
TRBJ1-4,TRBV10-3,few,.,13,TGTGCCATCAGACAGGGAGGGGAGGAAAAACTGTTTTTT,CAIRQGGEEKLFF
TRBJ2-5,TRBV24-1,.,TRBD1,13,TGTGCCACAGGACAGGGGGCGCGAGAGACCCAGTACTTC,CATGQGARETQYF
TRBJ2-7,TRBV7-8,.,.,12,TGTGCCAGCAGCTTATCGGGGTACGAGCAGTACTTC,CASSLSGYEQYF
TRBJ1-5,TRBV2,few,.,15,TGTGCCAGCAGTGAAGTAGACAGACCGAATCAGCCCCAGCATTTT,CASSEVDRPNQPQHF
TRBJ1-6,TRBV3-1,few,.,13,TGTGCCAGCAGCCCGGCCTATAATTCACCCCTCCACTTT,CASSPAYNSPLHF
TRBJ2-5,TRBV4-1,.,TRBD2,13,TGCGCCAGCAGCCACGCGGGGGGGGAGACCCAGTACTTC,CASSHAGGETQYF
TRBJ2-7,TRBV2,.,.,13,TGTGCCAGCAGGGCCAGGGGACCCTACGAGCAGTACTTC,CASRARGPYEQYF
TRBJ1-6,TRBV20-1,.,.,8,TGCAGTGCTGTATCCCTCCACTTT,CSAVSLHF
TRBJ1-1,TRBV7-9,once,TRBD1,14,TGTGCCAGCAGCTACGGGACAGGGGGCACTGAAACTTTCTTT,CASSYGTGGTETFF
TRBJ1-1,TRBV11-2,.,.,14,TGTGCCAGCAGCCCCAAGGGGCAGCGGACTGAAGCTTTCTTT,CASSPKGQRTEAFF
TRBJ1-5,TRBV29-1,.,.,15,TGCAGCGTTGAAGTTGTGACAGATAGCAATCAGCCCCAGCATTTT,CSVEVVTDSNQPQHF
TRBJ2-3,TRBV5-5,few,.,12,TGTGCCAGCAGCCCCGAAGGGGATACGCAGTATTTT,CASSPEGDTQYF
TRBJ2-2,TRBV27,few,.,14,TGCGCCAGCAGTGGCAGGACAGCCACCGGGGAGCTGTTTTTT,CASSGRTATGELFF
TRBJ2-7,TRBV19,few,TRBD2,14,TGTGCCAGTAGTACGACTAGCGGGAGAGACGAGCAGTACTTC,CASSTTSGRDEQYF
TRBJ2-3,TRBV4-1,many,TRBD1,14,TGCGCCAGCAGCCAGACAGGGAGCACAGATACGCAGTATTTT,CASSQTGSTDTQYF
TRBJ2-2,TRBV10-1,few,TRBD1,16,TGCGCCAGCAGCAAGCCCAGGGGGCAGGCAACCGGGGAGCTGTTTTTT,CASSKPRGQATGELFF
TRBJ1-2,TRBV7-9,few,TRBD1,14,TGTGCCAGCAGCAGGACAGGGCAAAACTATGGCTACACCTTC,CASSRTGQNYGYTF
TRBJ2-1,TRBV20-1,few,.,13,TGCAGTGCTAATCGTCAGTCCTACAATGAGCAGTTCTTC,CSANRQSYNEQFF
TRBJ2-3,TRBV6-2/TRBV6-3,few,.,15,TGTGCCAGCACCCGAGAAGCGGATTTCACAGATACGCAGTATTTT,CASTREADFTDTQYF
TRBJ2-1,TRBV28,.,TRBD2,14,TGTGCCAGCAGTTCCCTAGCGGCCTACAATAAGCAGTTCTTC,CASSSLAAYNKQFF
TRBJ2-3,TRBV20-1,.,TRBD2,14,TGCAGTGCCCACGCCGGGGGGGCTCGAGATACGCAGTATTTT,CSAHAGGARDTQYF
TRBJ1-2,TRBV3-1,few,.,15,TGTGCCAGCAGCCAAGAGGAGGGGGTGAGCTATGGCTACACCTTC,CASSQEEGVSYGYTF